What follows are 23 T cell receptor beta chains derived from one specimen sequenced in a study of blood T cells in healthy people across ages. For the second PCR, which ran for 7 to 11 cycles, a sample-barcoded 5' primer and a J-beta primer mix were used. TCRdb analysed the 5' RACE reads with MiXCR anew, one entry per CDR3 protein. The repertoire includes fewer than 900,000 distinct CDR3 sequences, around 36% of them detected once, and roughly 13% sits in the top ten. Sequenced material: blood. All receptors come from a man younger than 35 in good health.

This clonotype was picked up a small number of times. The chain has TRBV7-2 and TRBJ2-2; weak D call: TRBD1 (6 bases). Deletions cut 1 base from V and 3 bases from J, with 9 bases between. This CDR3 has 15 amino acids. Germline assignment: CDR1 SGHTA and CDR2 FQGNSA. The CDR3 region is CASSLDRVDTGELFF. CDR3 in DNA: TGTGCCAGCAGCTTAGACAGGGTCGACACCGGGGAGCTGTTTTTT.

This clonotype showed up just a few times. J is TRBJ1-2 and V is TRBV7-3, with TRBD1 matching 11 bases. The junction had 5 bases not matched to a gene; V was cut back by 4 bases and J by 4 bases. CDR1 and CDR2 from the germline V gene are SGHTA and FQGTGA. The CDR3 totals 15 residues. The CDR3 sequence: CASSSRGQGAYGYTF. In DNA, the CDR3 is TGTGCCAGCAGCTCTAGAGGACAGGGGGCCTATGGCTACACCTTC.

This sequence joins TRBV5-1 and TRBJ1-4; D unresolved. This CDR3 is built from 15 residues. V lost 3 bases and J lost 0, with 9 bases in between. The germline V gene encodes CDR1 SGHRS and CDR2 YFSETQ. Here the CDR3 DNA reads TGCGCCAGCAGCTCGGACGGAGCAACTAATGAAAAACTGTTTTTT. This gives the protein CASSSDGATNEKLFF. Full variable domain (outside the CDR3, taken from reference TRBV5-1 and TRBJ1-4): KAGVTQTPRYLIKTRGQQVTLSCSPISGHRSVSWYQQTPGQGLQFLFEYFSETQRNKGNFPGRFSGRQFSNSRSEMNVSTLELGDSALYLCASSSDGATNEKLFFGSGTQLSVL.

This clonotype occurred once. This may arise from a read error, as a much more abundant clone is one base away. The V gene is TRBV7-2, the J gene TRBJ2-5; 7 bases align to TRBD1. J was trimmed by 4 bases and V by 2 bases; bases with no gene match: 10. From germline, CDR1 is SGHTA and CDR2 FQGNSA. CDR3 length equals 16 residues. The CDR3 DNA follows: TGTGCCAGCAGCTTATTAAGACAGGGTTCAGGAGAGACCCAGTACTTC. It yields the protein CASSLLRQGSGETQYF.

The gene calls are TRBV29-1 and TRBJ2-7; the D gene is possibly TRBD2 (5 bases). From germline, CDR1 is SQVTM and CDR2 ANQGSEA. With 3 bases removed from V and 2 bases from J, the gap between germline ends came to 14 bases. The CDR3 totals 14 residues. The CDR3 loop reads CSVDPRRGTYEQYF. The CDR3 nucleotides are TGCAGCGTTGACCCGAGACGAGGGACCTACGAGCAGTACTTC.

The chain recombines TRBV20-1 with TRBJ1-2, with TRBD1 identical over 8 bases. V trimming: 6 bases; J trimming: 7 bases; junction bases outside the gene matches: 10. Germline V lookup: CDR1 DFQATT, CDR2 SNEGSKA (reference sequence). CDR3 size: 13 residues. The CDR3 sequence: CSATSYRGGGYTF. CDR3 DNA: TGCAGTGCCACATCCTACAGGGGGGGTGGCTACACCTTC.

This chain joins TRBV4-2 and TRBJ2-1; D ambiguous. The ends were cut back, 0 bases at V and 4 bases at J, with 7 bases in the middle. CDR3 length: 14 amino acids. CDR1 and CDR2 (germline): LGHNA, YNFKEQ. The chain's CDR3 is CASSQDLGYNEQFF. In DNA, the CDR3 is TGTGCCAGCAGCCAAGATTTGGGGTACAATGAGCAGTTCTTC.

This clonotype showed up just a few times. CDR3 in DNA: TGTGCCACCAGCAGAGATCTAAGGGACAGGTCAAGCCCCCCGGGGCAGCCCCAGCATTTT. Its protein is CATSRDLRDRSSPPGQPQHF. V usage is TRBV15 and J usage is TRBJ1-5, with TRBD1 matching 8 bases. This CDR3 is built from 20 residues. With V trimmed by 0 bases and J by 7 bases, 20 bases remained unmatched. In germline, CDR1 is LNHNV, CDR2 YYDKDF (reference sequence).

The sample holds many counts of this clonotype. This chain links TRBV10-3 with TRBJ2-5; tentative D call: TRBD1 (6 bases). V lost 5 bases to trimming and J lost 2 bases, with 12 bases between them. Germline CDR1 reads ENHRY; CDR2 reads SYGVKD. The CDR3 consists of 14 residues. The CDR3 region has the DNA TGTGCCATCAGTCCCGACAGGCTACAAGAGACCCAGTACTTC. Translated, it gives CAISPDRLQETQYF.

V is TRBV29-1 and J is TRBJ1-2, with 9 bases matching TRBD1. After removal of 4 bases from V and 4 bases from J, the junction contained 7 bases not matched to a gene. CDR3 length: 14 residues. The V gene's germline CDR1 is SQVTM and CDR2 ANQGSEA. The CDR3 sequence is CSVGLGQGTYGYTF. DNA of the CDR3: TGCAGCGTTGGATTAGGACAGGGGACCTATGGCTACACCTTC.

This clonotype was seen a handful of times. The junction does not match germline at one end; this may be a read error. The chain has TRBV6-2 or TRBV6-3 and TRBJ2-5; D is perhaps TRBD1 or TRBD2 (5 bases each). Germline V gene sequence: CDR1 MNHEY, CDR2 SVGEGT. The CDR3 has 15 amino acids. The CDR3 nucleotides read TGTGCCAGCAGCTACTCGGGACGGGGAAGGGAGACCCAGTACTTC. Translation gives CASSYSGRGRETQYF.

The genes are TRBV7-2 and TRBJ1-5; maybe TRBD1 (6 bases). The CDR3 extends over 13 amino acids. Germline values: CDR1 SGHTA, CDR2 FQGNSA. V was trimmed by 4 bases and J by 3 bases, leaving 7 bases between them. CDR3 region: CASSWGANQPQHF. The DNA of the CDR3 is TGTGCCAGCAGCTGGGGGGCCAATCAGCCCCAGCATTTT.

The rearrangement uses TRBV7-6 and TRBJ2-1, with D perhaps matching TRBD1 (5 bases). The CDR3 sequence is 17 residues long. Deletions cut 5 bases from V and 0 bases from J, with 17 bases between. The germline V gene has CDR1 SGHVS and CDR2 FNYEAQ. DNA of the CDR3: TGTGCCAGCAGCCCAGGGCCATGGTGGGGCTCCTACAATGAGCAGTTCTTC. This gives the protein CASSPGPWWGSYNEQFF.

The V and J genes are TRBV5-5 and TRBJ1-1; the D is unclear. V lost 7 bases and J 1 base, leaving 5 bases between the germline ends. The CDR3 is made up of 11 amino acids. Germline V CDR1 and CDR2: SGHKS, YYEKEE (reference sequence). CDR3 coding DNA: TGTGCCAGCTGGAGGAACACTGAAGCTTTCTTT. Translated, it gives CASWRNTEAFF.

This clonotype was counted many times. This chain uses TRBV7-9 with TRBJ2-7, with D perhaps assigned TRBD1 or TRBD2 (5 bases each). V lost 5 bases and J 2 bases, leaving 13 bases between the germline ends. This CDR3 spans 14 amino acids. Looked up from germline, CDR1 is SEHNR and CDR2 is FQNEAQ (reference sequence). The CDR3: CASSQPGTPYEQYF. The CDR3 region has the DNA TGTGCCAGCAGCCAGCCCGGGACCCCCTACGAGCAGTACTTC.

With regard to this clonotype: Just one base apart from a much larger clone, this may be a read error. CDR3 residues: CASSGEGGNEQFF. DNA of the CDR3: TGTGCCAGCAGCGGGGAGGGGGGCAATGAGCAGTTCTTC. This chain links TRBV7-2 with TRBJ2-1, with D maybe TRBD2 (7 bases). V lost 5 bases, J lost 6 bases, and 11 bases lay in between. The germline V gene encodes CDR1 SGHTA and CDR2 FQGNSA. The CDR3 has 13 residues.

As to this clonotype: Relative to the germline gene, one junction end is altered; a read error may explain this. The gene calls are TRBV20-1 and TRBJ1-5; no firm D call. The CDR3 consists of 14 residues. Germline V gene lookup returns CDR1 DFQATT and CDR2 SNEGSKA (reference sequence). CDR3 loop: CNARDEAPNQPQHF. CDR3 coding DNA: TGCAATGCTAGAGATGAAGCCCCCAATCAGCCCCAGCATTTT.

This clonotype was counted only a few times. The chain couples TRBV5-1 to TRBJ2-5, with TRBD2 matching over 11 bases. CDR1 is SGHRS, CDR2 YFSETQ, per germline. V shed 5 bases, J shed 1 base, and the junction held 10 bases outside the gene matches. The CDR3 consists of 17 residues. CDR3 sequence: CASSQGASGGIQETQYF. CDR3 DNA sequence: TGCGCCAGCAGTCAGGGGGCTAGCGGGGGGATCCAAGAGACCCAGTACTTC.

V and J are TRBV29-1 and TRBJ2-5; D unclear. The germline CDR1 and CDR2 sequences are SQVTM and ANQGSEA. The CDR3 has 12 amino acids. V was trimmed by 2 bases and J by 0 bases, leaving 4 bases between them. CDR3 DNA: TGCAGCGTTGAACCGGACCAAGAGACCCAGTACTTC. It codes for CSVEPDQETQYF.

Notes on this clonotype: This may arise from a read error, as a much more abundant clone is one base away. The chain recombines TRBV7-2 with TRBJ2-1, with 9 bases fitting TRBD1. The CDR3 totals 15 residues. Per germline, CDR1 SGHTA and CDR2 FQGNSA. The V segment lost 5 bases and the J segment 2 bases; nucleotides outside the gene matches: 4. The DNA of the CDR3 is TGTGCCAGCAGCCGCCGGGACAGGGCCTACAATGAGCAGTTCTTC. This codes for CASSRRDRAYNEQFF.

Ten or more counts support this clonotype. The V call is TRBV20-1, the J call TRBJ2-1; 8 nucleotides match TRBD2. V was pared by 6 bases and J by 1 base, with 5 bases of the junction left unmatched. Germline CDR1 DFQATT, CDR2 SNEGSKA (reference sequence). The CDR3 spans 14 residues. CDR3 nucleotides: TGCAGTGCGCCAGCGGGGGCTTCCTACAATGAGCAGTTCTTC. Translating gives CSAPAGASYNEQFF.

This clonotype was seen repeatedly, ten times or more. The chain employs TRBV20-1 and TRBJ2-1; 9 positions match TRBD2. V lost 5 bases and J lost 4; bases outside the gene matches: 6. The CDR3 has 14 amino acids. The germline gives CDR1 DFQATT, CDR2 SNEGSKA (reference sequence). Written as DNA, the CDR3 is TGCAGTGCTGCCGGGACTAGCATATACAATGAGCAGTTCTTC. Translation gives CSAAGTSIYNEQFF.

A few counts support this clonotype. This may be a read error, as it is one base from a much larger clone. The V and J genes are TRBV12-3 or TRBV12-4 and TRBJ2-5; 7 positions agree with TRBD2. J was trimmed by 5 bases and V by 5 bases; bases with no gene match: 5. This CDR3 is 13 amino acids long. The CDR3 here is CASSVSGGETQYF. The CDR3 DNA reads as TGTGCCAGCAGTGTTTCCGGGGGGGAGACCCAGTACTTC.